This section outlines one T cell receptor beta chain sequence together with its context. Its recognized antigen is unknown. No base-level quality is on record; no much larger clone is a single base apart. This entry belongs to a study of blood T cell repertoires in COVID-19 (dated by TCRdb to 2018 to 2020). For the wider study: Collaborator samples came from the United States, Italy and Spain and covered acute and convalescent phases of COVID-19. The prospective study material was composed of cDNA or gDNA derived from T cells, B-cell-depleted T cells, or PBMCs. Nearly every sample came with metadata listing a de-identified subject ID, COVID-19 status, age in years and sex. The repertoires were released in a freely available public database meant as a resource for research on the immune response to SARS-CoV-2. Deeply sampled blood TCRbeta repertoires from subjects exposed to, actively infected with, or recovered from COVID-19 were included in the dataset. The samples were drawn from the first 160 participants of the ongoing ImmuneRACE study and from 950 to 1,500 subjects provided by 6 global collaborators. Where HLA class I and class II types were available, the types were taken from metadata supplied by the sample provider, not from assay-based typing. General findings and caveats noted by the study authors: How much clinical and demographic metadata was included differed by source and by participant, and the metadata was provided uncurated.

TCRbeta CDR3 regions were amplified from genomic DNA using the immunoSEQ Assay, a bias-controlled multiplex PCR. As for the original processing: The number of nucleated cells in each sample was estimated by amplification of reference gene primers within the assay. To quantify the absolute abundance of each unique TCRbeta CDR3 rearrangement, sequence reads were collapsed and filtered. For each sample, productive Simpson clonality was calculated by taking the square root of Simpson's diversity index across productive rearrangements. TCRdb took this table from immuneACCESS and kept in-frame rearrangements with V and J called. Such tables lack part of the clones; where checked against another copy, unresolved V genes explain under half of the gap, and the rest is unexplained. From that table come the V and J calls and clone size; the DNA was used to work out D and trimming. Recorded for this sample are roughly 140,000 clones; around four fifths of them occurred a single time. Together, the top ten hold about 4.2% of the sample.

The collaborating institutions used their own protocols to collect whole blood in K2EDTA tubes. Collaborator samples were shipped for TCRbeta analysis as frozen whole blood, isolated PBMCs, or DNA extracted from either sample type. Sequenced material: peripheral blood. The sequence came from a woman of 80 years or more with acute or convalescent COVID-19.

The CDR3 reads as follows: CASRGTGGNTQYF. The bases read TGTGCCAGCAGGGGGACAGGGGGGAATACGCAGTATTTT. In this chain, TRBV28 is recombined with TRBJ2-3, and TRBD1 matches 11 of the central bases. Here V drops 6 bases and J drops 7 bases, and the junction holds 3 bases not matched to any gene. The germline V gene yields MDHEN for CDR1 and SYDVKM for CDR2. Taken from cysteine to phenylalanine, the CDR3 has 13 residues. The entry retains the CDR3 DNA only, 39 bases that are in frame from base 1. Reference TRBV28 and TRBJ2-3 genes cover what lies past the CDR3, so the full variable domain is DVKVTQSSRYLVKRTGEKVFLECVQDMDHENMFWYRQDPGLGLRLIYFSYDVKMKEKGDIPEGYSVSREKKERFSLILESASTNQTSMYLCASRGTGGNTQYFGPGTRLTVL.